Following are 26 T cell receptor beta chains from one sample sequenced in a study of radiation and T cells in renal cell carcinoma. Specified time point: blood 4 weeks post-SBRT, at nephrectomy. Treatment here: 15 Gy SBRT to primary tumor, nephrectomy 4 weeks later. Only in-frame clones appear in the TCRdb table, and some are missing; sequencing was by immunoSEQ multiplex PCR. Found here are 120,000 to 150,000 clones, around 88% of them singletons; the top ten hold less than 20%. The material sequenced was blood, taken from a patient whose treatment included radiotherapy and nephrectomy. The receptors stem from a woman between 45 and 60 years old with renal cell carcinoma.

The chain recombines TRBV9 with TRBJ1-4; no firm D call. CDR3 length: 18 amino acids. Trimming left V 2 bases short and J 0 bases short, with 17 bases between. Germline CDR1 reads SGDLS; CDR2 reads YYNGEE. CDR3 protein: CASSVGPRTGTTNEKLFF. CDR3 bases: TGTGCCAGCAGCGTCGGACCTAGGACGGGGACAACTAATGAAAAACTGTTTTTT.

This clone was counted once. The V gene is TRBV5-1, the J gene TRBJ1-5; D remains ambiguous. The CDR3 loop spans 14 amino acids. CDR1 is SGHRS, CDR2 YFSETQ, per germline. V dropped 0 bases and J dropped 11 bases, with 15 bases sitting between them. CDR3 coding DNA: TGCGCCAGCAGCTTGGGTGAAGAACCCTCGTCCCAGCATTTT. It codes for CASSLGEEPSSQHF.

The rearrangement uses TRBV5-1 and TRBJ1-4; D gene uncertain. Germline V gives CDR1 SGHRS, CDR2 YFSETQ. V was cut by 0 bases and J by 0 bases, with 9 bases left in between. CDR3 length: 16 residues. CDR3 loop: CASSLEGTTTNEKLFF. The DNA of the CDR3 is TGCGCCAGCAGCTTGGAGGGCACAACAACTAATGAAAAACTGTTTTTT.

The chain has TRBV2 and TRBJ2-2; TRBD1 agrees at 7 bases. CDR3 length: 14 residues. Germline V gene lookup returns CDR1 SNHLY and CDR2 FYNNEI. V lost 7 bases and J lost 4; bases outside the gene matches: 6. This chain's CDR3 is CASTMTGFTGELFF. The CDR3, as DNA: TGTGCCAGCACTATGACAGGGTTCACCGGGGAGCTGTTTTTT.

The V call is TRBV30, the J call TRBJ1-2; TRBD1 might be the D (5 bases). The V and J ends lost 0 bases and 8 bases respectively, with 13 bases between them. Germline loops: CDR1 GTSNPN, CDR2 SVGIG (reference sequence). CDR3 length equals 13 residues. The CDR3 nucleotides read TGTGCCTGGAGTGTAAGCAGGGTGGAAGGCTACACCTTC. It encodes CAWSVSRVEGYTF.

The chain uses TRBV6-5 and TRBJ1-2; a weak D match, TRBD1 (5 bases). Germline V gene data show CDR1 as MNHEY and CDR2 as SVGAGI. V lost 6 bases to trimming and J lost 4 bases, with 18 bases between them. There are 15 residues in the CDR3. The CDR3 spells CASSPEEGRIYGYTF. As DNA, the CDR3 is TGTGCCAGCAGCCCGGAGGAGGGGCGGATCTATGGCTACACCTTC.

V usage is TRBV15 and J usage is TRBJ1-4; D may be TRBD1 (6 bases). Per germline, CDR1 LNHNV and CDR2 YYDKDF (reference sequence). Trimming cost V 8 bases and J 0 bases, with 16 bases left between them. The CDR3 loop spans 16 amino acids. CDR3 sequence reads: CATSQGTFPTNEKLFF. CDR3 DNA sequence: TGTGCCACCTCCCAGGGGACCTTTCCAACTAATGAAAAACTGTTTTTT. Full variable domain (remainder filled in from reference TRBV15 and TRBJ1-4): DAMVIQNPRYQVTQFGKPVTLSCSQTLNHNVMYWYQQKSSQAPKLLFHYYDKDFNNEADTPDNFQSRRPNTSFCFLDIRSPGLGDTAMYLCATSQGTFPTNEKLFFGSGTQLSVL.

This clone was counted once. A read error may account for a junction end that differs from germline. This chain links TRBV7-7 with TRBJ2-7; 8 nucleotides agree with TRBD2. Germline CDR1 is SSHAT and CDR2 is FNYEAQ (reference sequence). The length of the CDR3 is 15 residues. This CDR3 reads CASRLAGGRDYEQYF. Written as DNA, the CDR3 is TGTGCTAGCAGGCTTGCGGGGGGCCGGGACTACGAGCAGTACTTC.

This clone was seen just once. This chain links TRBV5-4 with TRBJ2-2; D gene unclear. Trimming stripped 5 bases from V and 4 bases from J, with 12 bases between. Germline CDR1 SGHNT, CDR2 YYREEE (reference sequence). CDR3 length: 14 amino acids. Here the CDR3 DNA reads TGTGCCAGCAGTGCTAGGGTTTCCACCGGGGAGCTGTTTTTT. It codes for CASSARVSTGELFF.

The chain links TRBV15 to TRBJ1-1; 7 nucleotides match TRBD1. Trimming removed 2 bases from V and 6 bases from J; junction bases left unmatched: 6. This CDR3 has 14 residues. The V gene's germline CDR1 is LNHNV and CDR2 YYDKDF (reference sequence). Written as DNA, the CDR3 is TGTGCCACCAGCAGACCTGGGACAGAGGCTGAAGCTTTCTTT. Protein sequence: CATSRPGTEAEAFF.

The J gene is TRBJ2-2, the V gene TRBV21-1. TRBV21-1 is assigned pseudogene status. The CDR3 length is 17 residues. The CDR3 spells CASILRDRVSNTGELFF. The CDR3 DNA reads TGTGCCAGCATCCTCCGGGACCGAGTTTCGAACACCGGGGAGCTGTTTTTT.

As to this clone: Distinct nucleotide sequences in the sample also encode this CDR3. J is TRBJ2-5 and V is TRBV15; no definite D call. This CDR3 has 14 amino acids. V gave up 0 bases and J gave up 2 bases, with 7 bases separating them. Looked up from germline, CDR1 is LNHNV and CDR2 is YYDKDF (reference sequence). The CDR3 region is CATSRDRSQETQYF. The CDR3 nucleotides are TGTGCCACCAGCAGAGATCGTAGTCAAGAGACCCAGTACTTC.

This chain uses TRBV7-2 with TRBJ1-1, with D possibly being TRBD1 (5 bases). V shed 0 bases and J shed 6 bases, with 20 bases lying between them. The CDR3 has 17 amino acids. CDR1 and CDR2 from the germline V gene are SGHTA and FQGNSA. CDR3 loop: CASSLAVLGQDRSEAFF. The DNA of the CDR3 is TGTGCCAGCAGCTTAGCAGTCTTGGGGCAGGATAGGTCTGAAGCTTTCTTT.

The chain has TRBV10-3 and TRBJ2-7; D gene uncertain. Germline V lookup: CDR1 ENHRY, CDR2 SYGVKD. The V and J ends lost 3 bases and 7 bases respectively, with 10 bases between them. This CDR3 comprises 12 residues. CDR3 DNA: TGTGCCATCAGTGATCTAACCGGGGAGCAGTACTTC. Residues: CAISDLTGEQYF.

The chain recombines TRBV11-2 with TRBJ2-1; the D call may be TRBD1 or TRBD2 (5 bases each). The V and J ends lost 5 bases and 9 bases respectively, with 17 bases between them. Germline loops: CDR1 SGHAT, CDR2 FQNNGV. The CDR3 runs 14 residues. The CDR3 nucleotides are TGTGCCAGCAGCCCGACGACAGCAGGGAGTGAGCAGTTCTTC. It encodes CASSPTTAGSEQFF.

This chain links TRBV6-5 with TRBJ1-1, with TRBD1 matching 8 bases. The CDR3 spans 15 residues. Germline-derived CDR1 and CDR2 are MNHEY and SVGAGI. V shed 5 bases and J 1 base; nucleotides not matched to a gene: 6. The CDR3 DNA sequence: TGTGCCAGCAGTGGAGGAGGACAGGGGAACACTGAAGCTTTCTTT. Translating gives CASSGGGQGNTEAFF.

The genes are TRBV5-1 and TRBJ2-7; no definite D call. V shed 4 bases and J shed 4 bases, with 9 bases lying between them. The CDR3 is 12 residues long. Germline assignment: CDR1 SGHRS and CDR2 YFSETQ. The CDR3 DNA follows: TGCGCCAGCAGCACGGATTCGTACGAGCAGTACTTC. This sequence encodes CASSTDSYEQYF.

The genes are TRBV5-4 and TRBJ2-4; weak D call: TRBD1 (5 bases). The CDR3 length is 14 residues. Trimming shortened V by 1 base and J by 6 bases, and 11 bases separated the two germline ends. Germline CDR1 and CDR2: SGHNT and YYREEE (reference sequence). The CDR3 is CASSLQGVGNIQYF. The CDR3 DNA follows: TGTGCCAGCAGCTTGCAAGGGGTGGGAAACATTCAGTACTTC.

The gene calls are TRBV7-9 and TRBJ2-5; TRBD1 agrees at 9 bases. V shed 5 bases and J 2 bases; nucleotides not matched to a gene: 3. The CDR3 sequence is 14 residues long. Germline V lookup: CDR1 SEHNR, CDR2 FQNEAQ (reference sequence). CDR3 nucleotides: TGTGCCAGCAGCGTCGGGACAGGGCAAGAGACCCAGTACTTC. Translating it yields CASSVGTGQETQYF.

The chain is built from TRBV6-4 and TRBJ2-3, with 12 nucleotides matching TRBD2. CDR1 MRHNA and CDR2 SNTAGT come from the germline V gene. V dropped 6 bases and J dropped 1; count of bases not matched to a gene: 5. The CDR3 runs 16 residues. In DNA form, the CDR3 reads TGTGCCAGCAGAGTACTAGCGGGGGGTCGCACAGATACGCAGTATTTT. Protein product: CASRVLAGGRTDTQYF.

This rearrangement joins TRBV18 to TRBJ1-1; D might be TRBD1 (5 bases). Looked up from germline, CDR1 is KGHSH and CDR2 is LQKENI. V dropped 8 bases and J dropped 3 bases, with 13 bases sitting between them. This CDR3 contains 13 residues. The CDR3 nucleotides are TGTGCCAGCACCCGGGGAGGGGACACTGAAGCTTTCTTT. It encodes CASTRGGDTEAFF.

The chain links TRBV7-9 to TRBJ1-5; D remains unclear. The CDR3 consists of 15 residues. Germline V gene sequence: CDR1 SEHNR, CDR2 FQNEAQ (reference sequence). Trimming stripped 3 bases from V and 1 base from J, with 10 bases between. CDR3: CASSLVWGSNQPQHF. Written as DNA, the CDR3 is TGTGCCAGCAGCTTGGTATGGGGAAGCAATCAGCCCCAGCATTTT.

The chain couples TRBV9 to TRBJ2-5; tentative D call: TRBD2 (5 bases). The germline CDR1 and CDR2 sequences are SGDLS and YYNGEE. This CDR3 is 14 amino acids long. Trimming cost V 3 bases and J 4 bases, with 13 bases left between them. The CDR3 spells CASSELVTPETQYF. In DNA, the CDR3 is TGTGCCAGCAGCGAACTAGTAACCCCAGAGACCCAGTACTTC.

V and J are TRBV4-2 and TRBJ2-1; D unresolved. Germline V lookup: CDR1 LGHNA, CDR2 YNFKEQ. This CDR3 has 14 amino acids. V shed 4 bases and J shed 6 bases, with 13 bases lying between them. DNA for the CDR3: TGTGCCAGCAGCCGATTTTCCGGCTCCAATGAGCAGTTCTTC. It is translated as CASSRFSGSNEQFF.

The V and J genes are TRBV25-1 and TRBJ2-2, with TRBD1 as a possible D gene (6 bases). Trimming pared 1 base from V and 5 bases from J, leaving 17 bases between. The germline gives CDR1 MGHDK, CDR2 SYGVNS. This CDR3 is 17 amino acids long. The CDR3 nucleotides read TGTGCCAGCAGTGAATCGGGGTACAGGGCTAGGACCGGGGAGCTGTTTTTT. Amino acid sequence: CASSESGYRARTGELFF.

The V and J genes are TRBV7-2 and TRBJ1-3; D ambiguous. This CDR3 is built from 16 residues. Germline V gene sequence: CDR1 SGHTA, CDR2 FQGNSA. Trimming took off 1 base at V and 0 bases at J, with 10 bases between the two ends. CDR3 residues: CASSLVGRISGNTIYF. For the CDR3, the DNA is TGTGCCAGCAGCTTAGTAGGCCGGATCTCTGGAAACACCATATATTTT.